These 14 T cell receptor beta chains share one sample of origin, sequenced in a study of OX40 agonist ivuxolimab in advanced cancers. Repertoires were generated with immunoSEQ multiplex PCR, while TCRdb's copy carries only in-frame clones and drops some. The sample has roughly 18,000 clones; about 67% are singletons. The input for sequencing was CD4+ or CD8+ T cells sorted from blood, taken in a trial of the OX40 agonist ivuxolimab. These receptors were obtained from an adult with an advanced solid tumor such as melanoma, head and neck, liver or kidney cancer.

V usage is TRBV5-4 and J usage is TRBJ1-3, with TRBD1 matching 10 bases. The trim removed 4 bases at V and 0 bases at J, leaving 7 bases unmatched. The CDR3 runs to 17 residues. Germline V gives CDR1 SGHNT, CDR2 YYREEE (reference sequence). CDR3 amino acids: CASSGQGGPYSGNTIYF. The CDR3 nucleotides are TGTGCCAGCAGCGGACAGGGGGGCCCTTACTCTGGAAACACCATATATTTT.

The chain carries TRBV7-6 and TRBJ2-1; 14 bases are shared with TRBD2. The junction had 1 base not matched to a gene; V was cut back by 3 bases and J by 6 bases. CDR3 size: 15 residues. From germline, CDR1 is SGHVS and CDR2 FNYEAQ. In DNA form, the CDR3 reads TGTGCCAGCAGCTTTGGACTAGCGGGAGGCAATGAGCAGTTCTTC. Translated, it gives CASSFGLAGGNEQFF. The full variable domain, rest sourced from reference TRBV7-6 and TRBJ2-1, is GAGVSQSPRYKVTKRGQDVALRCDPISGHVSLYWYRQALGQGPEFLTYFNYEAQQDKSGLPNDRFSAERPEGSISTLTIQRTEQRDSAMYRCASSFGLAGGNEQFFGPGTRLTVL.

The chain recombines TRBV10-1 with TRBJ2-7; 10 positions agree with TRBD1. This CDR3 spans 15 amino acids. V lost 3 bases to trimming and J lost 2 bases; unmatched junction nucleotides: 4. Germline V gene data show CDR1 as WNHNN and CDR2 as SYGVQD (reference sequence). The CDR3 sequence is CASSDGTGAPYEQYF. CDR3 coding DNA: TGCGCCAGCAGTGACGGGACAGGGGCCCCCTACGAGCAGTACTTC.

The CDR3 reads CASSIGGGYEQYF. The CDR3 bases are TGTGCCAGCAGTATTGGTGGGGGCTACGAGCAGTACTTC. V usage is TRBV27 and J usage is TRBJ2-7; TRBD1 or TRBD2 may be the D gene (5 bases each). This CDR3 spans 13 amino acids. The germline V and J ends were trimmed by 5 bases and 3 bases, with 11 bases remaining between them. In germline, CDR1 is MNHEY, CDR2 SMNVEV (reference sequence).

The rearrangement uses TRBV29-1 and TRBJ1-2; D may be TRBD1 (5 bases). CDR3 length equals 13 residues. Germline V gene data show CDR1 as SQVTM and CDR2 as ANQGSEA. Between the trimmed V and J ends, which lost 1 base and 6 bases, there was a span of 12 bases. The CDR3 reads CSVEGRDWDGYTF. DNA for the CDR3: TGCAGCGTTGAAGGCAGGGACTGGGATGGCTACACCTTC.

This chain links TRBV7-9 with TRBJ2-5; D perhaps matches TRBD1 (6 bases). CDR1 is SEHNR, CDR2 FQNEAQ, per germline (reference sequence). The CDR3 is 14 amino acids. The V end was cut by 3 bases, the J end by 1 base, with 9 bases between. This CDR3 reads CASSLLGAQETQYF. The CDR3 region has the DNA TGTGCCAGCAGCTTGCTGGGGGCCCAAGAGACCCAGTACTTC. The whole variable domain, filled in from reference TRBV7-9 and TRBJ2-5, reads DTGVSQNPRHKITKRGQNVTFRCDPISEHNRLYWYRQTLGQGPEFLTYFQNEAQLEKSRLLSDRFSAERPKGSFSTLEIQRTEQGDSAMYLCASSLLGAQETQYFGPGTRLLVL.

This clone was observed a few times. The chain links TRBV28 to TRBJ2-7; TRBD1 matches 7 bases. Germline V CDR1 and CDR2: MDHEN, SYDVKM. J lost 3 bases, V lost 8 bases, and 7 bases had no gene match. The CDR3 totals 13 residues. The CDR3 nucleotides are TGTGCCAGCGCCCCCGGGACAGTCTACGAGCAGTACTTC. Encoded protein: CASAPGTVYEQYF.

This clone has just a few counts. The rearrangement joins TRBV11-1 to TRBJ1-1, with a possible D match to TRBD1 (6 bases). Trimming took off 3 bases at V and 3 bases at J, with 14 bases between the two ends. From germline, CDR1 is SGHAT and CDR2 FQDESV (reference sequence). The CDR3 is 15 residues long. Here the CDR3 DNA reads TGTGCCAGCAGCTTCCACGGGGGGGCAGACACTGAAGCTTTCTTT. Protein product: CASSFHGGADTEAFF. Full variable domain (remainder filled in from reference TRBV11-1 and TRBJ1-1): EAEVAQSPRYKITEKSQAVAFWCDPISGHATLYWYRQILGQGPELLVQFQDESVVDDSQLPKDRFSAERLKGVDSTLKIQPAELGDSAMYLCASSFHGGADTEAFFGQGTRLTVV.

The rearrangement uses TRBV11-2 and TRBJ2-7, with TRBD2 matching over 14 bases. After removal of 5 bases from V and 6 bases from J, the junction contained 9 bases not matched to a gene. This CDR3 is 16 amino acids long. Germline loops: CDR1 SGHAT, CDR2 FQNNGV. As DNA, the CDR3 is TGTGCCAGCAGCGCAACCGTGGGACTAGCGGGAGTCGAGCAGTACTTC. Amino acids: CASSATVGLAGVEQYF.

The gene calls are TRBV10-3 and TRBJ2-1; 7 bases map to TRBD2. Germline-derived CDR1 and CDR2 are ENHRY and SYGVKD. J was trimmed by 6 bases and V by 7 bases; bases with no gene match: 9. This CDR3 spans 14 amino acids. The CDR3 sequence: CAIMGGRSVNEQFF. CDR3 in DNA: TGTGCCATCATGGGGGGGAGGTCAGTCAATGAGCAGTTCTTC.

This clone was counted only a few times. The V call is TRBV27, the J call TRBJ2-3, with 9 positions matching TRBD2. Germline CDR1 and CDR2: MNHEY and SMNVEV (reference sequence). With 11 bases clipped from V and 6 bases from J, the junction kept 6 bases outside the gene matches. CDR3 size: 12 residues. The CDR3 reads CASRTSVDTQYF. CDR3 bases: TGTGCCTCCAGGACTAGCGTTGATACGCAGTATTTT.

The genes are TRBV21-1 and TRBJ1-5. TRBV21-1 is deemed a pseudogene. The CDR3 runs 11 residues. The CDR3: CASSKGGPQHF. CDR3 coding DNA: TGTGCCAGCAGCAAGGGGGGGCCCCAGCATTTT.

This rearrangement joins TRBV5-1 to TRBJ2-3; 14 bases line up with TRBD2. Per germline, CDR1 SGHRS and CDR2 YFSETQ. There are 18 residues in the CDR3. The V gene end was trimmed by 4 bases and the J gene end by 1 base; junction bases not matched to a gene: 8. The DNA for the CDR3 is TGCGCCAGCAGCCCGGGACTAGCGGGAGTCGTTGGCACAGATACGCAGTATTTT. Translating gives CASSPGLAGVVGTDTQYF.

CDR3 coding DNA: TGTGCCTGGAGGCTGGCAGATACGCAGTATTTT. It is translated as CAWRLADTQYF. V gene TRBV30 combines with J gene TRBJ2-3, with D unclear. The V gene lost 3 bases and the J gene lost 4 bases, with 5 bases spanning the gap. Germline V gene sequence: CDR1 GTSNPN, CDR2 SVGIG (reference sequence). CDR3 size: 11 residues.